This TCR beta chain appears in the sequencing data of a study of T-cell reconstitution after alpha-beta-depleted transplantation in children. Researchers prepared the TCRbeta library using unique molecular identifiers, the study reports. TCRdb reprocessed the PCR reads via MiXCR and lists one record per CDR3 protein. This table has about 610,000 distinct CDR3 sequences, under 12% appearing once. The CDR3 loop spans 12 amino acids. Trimming cost V 4 bases and J 4 bases, with 11 bases left between them. CDR1 DFQATT and CDR2 SNEGSKA come from the germline V gene (reference sequence). This clonotype was seen ten or more times.

The sequences come from PBMCs from the stem cell graft donor, collected from the stem cell graft. The V gene is TRBV20-1, the J gene TRBJ2-7, with D possibly being TRBD2 (5 bases). The sequence was obtained from a human donor who donated a stem cell graft to a child with acute myeloid leukemia. DNA of the CDR3: TGCAGTGCTAAAGGGAGATGGTACGAGCAGTACTTC. Its protein product is CSAKGRWYEQYF.